Following are 14 T cell receptor beta chains from one sample sequenced in a study of human T cells and chemical hapten exposure. TCRdb used MiXCR to reprocess the RACE reads, holding one entry per CDR3 protein. Among about 340,000 distinct CDR3 sequences listed, approximately 6.3% were seen once. The time point is: patch test 1, 2 weeks after DPC sensitization. Stated treatment: therapeutic diphenylcyclopropenone sensitization with weekly scalp DPC. Sample: whole blood, taken in connection with sensitization to the hapten diphenylcyclopropenone (DPC). These receptors all come from a woman in her late teens or twenties with alopecia areata. Some clones in this sample may be carry-over from other donors' samples.

The table lists this clonotype with a few counts. The chain recombines TRBV12-5 with TRBJ2-5; D is possibly TRBD2 (5 bases). Germline assignment: CDR1 LGHNT and CDR2 FRNRAP. V was trimmed by 3 bases and J by 2 bases, leaving 10 bases between them. The CDR3 is 14 amino acids. The CDR3 loop reads CASGLSGQQETQYF. DNA of the CDR3: TGTGCTAGTGGTTTAAGCGGCCAGCAAGAGACCCAGTACTTC.

This chain joins TRBV28 and TRBJ2-7; D perhaps matches TRBD2 (5 bases). V was shortened by 6 bases and J by 2 bases, with 14 bases between the two germline ends. This CDR3 is 14 amino acids long. CDR1 MDHEN and CDR2 SYDVKM come from the germline V gene. The CDR3 nucleotides read TGTGCCAGCAGCTCTGAGGGCGGAACCTACGAGCAGTACTTC. As protein: CASSSEGGTYEQYF.

The chain employs TRBV12-5 and TRBJ1-1, with D tentatively TRBD1 (5 bases). The CDR3 totals 17 residues. Trimming stripped 4 bases from V and 5 bases from J, with 23 bases between. CDR1 is LGHNT, CDR2 FRNRAP, per germline. CDR3 nucleotide sequence: TGTGCTAGTGGTTCCTACTCCGGGACGGTGGGGATGACTGAAGCTTTCTTT. Encoded protein: CASGSYSGTVGMTEAFF.

This clonotype has ten or more counts. The chain recombines TRBV2 with TRBJ1-1, with D tentatively TRBD1 (5 bases). Looked up from germline, CDR1 is SNHLY and CDR2 is FYNNEI. CDR3 length: 14 residues. V was cut by 4 bases and J by 4 bases, with 13 bases left in between. CDR3 sequence reads: CASSVDHGGTEAFF. Here the CDR3 DNA reads TGTGCCAGCAGTGTAGACCACGGGGGCACTGAAGCTTTCTTT.

In its sample, this clonotype was seen a few times. Here the CDR3 reads CASSQGVDFGYTF. CDR3 nucleotide sequence: TGTGCCAGCAGCCAAGGGGTCGATTTTGGCTACACCTTC. This rearrangement joins TRBV9 to TRBJ1-2, with a possible D match to TRBD1 (5 bases). From germline, CDR1 is SGDLS and CDR2 YYNGEE. The CDR3 spans 13 residues. V lost 4 bases, J lost 7 bases, and 14 bases lay in between.

This clonotype was seen more than once but under ten times. The rearrangement joins TRBV28 to TRBJ2-1; D could derive from TRBD1 or TRBD2 (6 bases each). Trimming pared 2 bases from V and 9 bases from J, leaving 14 bases between. CDR1 and CDR2 from the germline V gene are MDHEN and SYDVKM. The CDR3 spans 14 residues. This CDR3 reads CASSLIGGQLEQFF. CDR3 in DNA: TGTGCCAGCAGTTTAATAGGGGGGCAGCTTGAGCAGTTCTTC.

V and J are TRBV2 and TRBJ1-6, with D perhaps matching TRBD1 (6 bases). The CDR3 loop spans 13 amino acids. In germline, CDR1 is SNHLY, CDR2 FYNNEI. V was pared by 7 bases and J by 10 bases, with 14 bases between. The CDR3 region is CASKGEGGSPLHF. The DNA of the CDR3 is TGTGCCAGCAAGGGTGAAGGGGGATCACCCCTCCACTTT. Combining the CDR3 with reference TRBV2 and TRBJ1-6 gives the whole variable domain EPEVTQTPSHQVTQMGQEVILRCVPISNHLYFYWYRQILGQKVEFLVSFYNNEISEKSEIFDDQFSVERPDGSNFTLKIRSTKLEDSAMYFCASKGEGGSPLHFGNGTRLTVT.

This clonotype was detected many times. The chain is built from TRBV12-3 or TRBV12-4 and TRBJ2-1; D is ambiguous. Between the trimmed V and J ends, which lost 1 base and 0 bases, there was a span of 10 bases. CDR3 length equals 16 residues. The CDR3 nucleotides read TGTGCCAGCAGTTTAGGGACCTTTGACTCCTACAATGAGCAGTTCTTC. This sequence encodes CASSLGTFDSYNEQFF.

There are many counts of this clonotype. The CDR3 reads CSVGQRGMNTEAFF. In nucleotides, the CDR3 is TGCAGCGTGGGTCAAAGGGGAATGAACACTGAAGCTTTCTTT. This chain links TRBV29-1 with TRBJ1-1, with D maybe TRBD1 (5 bases). V lost 6 bases and J lost 0, with 14 bases in between. Germline V gene data show CDR1 as SQVTM and CDR2 as ANQGSEA. The CDR3 covers 14 residues.

This clonotype was picked up many times. The genes are TRBV21-1 and TRBJ1-5. TRBV21-1 is marked as a pseudogene. The length of the CDR3 is 17 residues. The CDR3 nucleotides read TGTGCCAGCAGCAAAGCAGTTAAGGAGGGGCACAATCAGCCCCAGCATTTT. Translated: CASSKAVKEGHNQPQHF.

This clonotype was seen a handful of times. A read error may account for a junction end that differs from germline. The chain uses TRBV3-1 and TRBJ1-2, with 7 bases that match TRBD1. Germline V gene data show CDR1 as LGHDT and CDR2 as YNNKEL (reference sequence). CDR3 size: 12 residues. As DNA, the CDR3 is TGTGCCAGCAGCCAAGCTATCTCCGGGACAGCCTTC. Amino acids: CASSQAISGTAF.

CDR3 sequence (DNA): TGCGCCAGCAGCCGGGTTAGCGGGGCTAGCTCCTACGAGCAGTACTTC. Amino acids: CASSRVSGASSYEQYF. The gene calls are TRBV4-1 and TRBJ2-7, with 8 bases lining up with TRBD2. The CDR3 loop spans 16 amino acids. Germline CDR1 and CDR2: MGHRA and YSYEKL. V was pared by 4 bases and J by 0 bases, with 8 bases of the junction left unmatched.

This clonotype was found many times. V and J are TRBV27 and TRBJ1-2; the match to TRBD1 covers 8 bases. The CDR3 length is 15 residues. The V segment lost 6 bases and the J segment 2 bases; nucleotides outside the gene matches: 8. The germline gives CDR1 MNHEY, CDR2 SMNVEV (reference sequence). CDR3 nucleotides: TGTGCCAGCAGACTCGGACAGGGCGGGAACTATGGCTACACCTTC. Translation gives CASRLGQGGNYGYTF.

The CDR3 reads CARFTGPNNLETQYF. For the CDR3, the DNA is TGCGCCAGGTTTACAGGGCCGAACAATCTAGAGACCCAGTACTTC. The rearrangement uses TRBV10-1 and TRBJ2-5; D possibly corresponds to TRBD1 (6 bases). Germline V gene lookup returns CDR1 WNHNN and CDR2 SYGVQD (reference sequence). Between the trimmed V and J ends, which lost 9 bases and 4 bases, there was a span of 21 bases. This CDR3 comprises 15 residues.